A single sample is the source of the 13 T cell receptor beta chains below, sequenced in a study of T cells in Graves' hyperthyroidism and ophthalmopathy. RNA transcripts were the template for amplifying TCR beta CDR3 regions. The primer set for the first-round RT-PCR of the TCR CDR3 was HTBI. In TCRdb, the multiplex PCR reads were re-called with MiXCR into one record per CDR3 protein. The profile shows hundreds of thousands of distinct CDR3 sequences, roughly a third of them singletons. Source material: blood. All receptors come from a woman between 35 and 50 years old with Graves' hyperthyroidism.

In this sample, this clonotype turned up many times. For the CDR3, the DNA is TGTGCCAGCAGTCCCGGGACAGAACTTGAAAAACTGTTTTTT. Its translation is CASSPGTELEKLFF. The J gene is TRBJ1-4, the V gene TRBV2; TRBD1 agrees at 7 bases. Germline V lookup: CDR1 SNHLY, CDR2 FYNNEI. CDR3 length: 14 residues. V dropped 5 bases and J dropped 7; count of bases not matched to a gene: 7. The whole variable domain, filled in from reference TRBV2 and TRBJ1-4, reads EPEVTQTPSHQVTQMGQEVILRCVPISNHLYFYWYRQILGQKVEFLVSFYNNEISEKSEIFDDQFSVERPDGSNFTLKIRSTKLEDSAMYFCASSPGTELEKLFFGSGTQLSVL.

Notes on this clonotype: Sequence at one end of the junction differs from germline and may be a read error. The rearrangement links TRBV10-3 to TRBJ1-1; D ambiguous. This CDR3 is 17 amino acids long. CDR1 and CDR2 from the germline V gene are ENHRY and SYGVKD. DNA for the CDR3: TGTGCCAGCAGTTACAAAGACCACACGGGGAGGCACACTGAAGCTTTCTTT. Its translation is CASSYKDHTGRHTEAFF.

This chain joins TRBV2 and TRBJ1-6; D might be TRBD1 (6 bases). CDR3 length: 14 amino acids. From germline, CDR1 is SNHLY and CDR2 FYNNEI. Trimming took off 6 bases at V and 8 bases at J, with 14 bases between the two ends. For the CDR3, the DNA is TGTGCCAGCAGCATAGAGTACAGGGATTCACCCCTCCACTTT. It yields the protein CASSIEYRDSPLHF.

This chain connects TRBV10-3 to TRBJ2-7, with 8 bases fitting TRBD2. The V and J ends lost 10 bases and 4 bases, in that order; junction bases with no gene match: 6. The CDR3 is 12 amino acids. The germline V gene has CDR1 ENHRY and CDR2 SYGVKD. The CDR3 DNA reads as TGTGCCACCAGCGGGGGCACATACGAGCAGTACTTC. Its translation is CATSGGTYEQYF.

This rearrangement joins TRBV28 to TRBJ2-2, with unresolved D. Per the germline V gene, CDR1 is MDHEN and CDR2 is SYDVKM. The CDR3 extends over 14 amino acids. V lost 6 bases and J 5 bases, leaving 13 bases between the germline ends. The CDR3 loop reads CASSPQYQTGELFF. In DNA form, the CDR3 reads TGTGCCAGCAGCCCCCAATATCAAACCGGGGAGCTGTTTTTT.

Many counts were recorded for this clonotype. For the CDR3, the DNA is TGTGCCAGCAGCCCCGTAGTGCTGGACCGCAGACAGGGAAACACCATATATTTT. This translates into CASSPVVLDRRQGNTIYF. The V and J genes are TRBV7-9 and TRBJ1-3; tentatively, D is TRBD1 (5 bases). The CDR3 runs 18 residues. V was pared by 5 bases and J by 4 bases, with 24 bases between. Germline CDR1 reads SEHNR; CDR2 reads FQNEAQ (reference sequence).

This clonotype was found many times. This chain joins TRBV6-5 and TRBJ1-1, with D hard to call. The CDR3 sequence is 13 residues long. Trimming cost V 2 bases and J 5 bases, with 9 bases left between them. CDR1 is MNHEY and CDR2 is SVGAGI in the germline V gene. The CDR3 DNA follows: TGTGCCAGCAGTTACCTTGCAGGAACTGAAGCTTTCTTT. Encoded protein: CASSYLAGTEAFF.

This clonotype was counted a few times. The chain has TRBV19 and TRBJ1-5, with unresolved D. The germline CDR1 and CDR2 sequences are LNHDA and SQIVND (reference sequence). The CDR3 runs to 17 residues. V lost 5 bases and J 2 bases, leaving 19 bases between the germline ends. DNA for the CDR3: TGTGCCAGTAGTCATCTAGGAATGGGGTATGGCAATCAGCCCCAGCATTTT. Its translation: CASSHLGMGYGNQPQHF.

A note on this clonotype: A much larger clone is a single base away; this may be a read error. This rearrangement joins TRBV7-9 to TRBJ1-2; 7 nucleotides align to TRBD1. Looked up from germline, CDR1 is SEHNR and CDR2 is FQNEAQ (reference sequence). This CDR3 is built from 14 residues. This chain's CDR3 is CAGSSTTGNYGYTF. The CDR3 DNA reads TGTGCCGGCAGCTCGACGACAGGGAACTATGGCTACACCTTC.

Only a few counts were recorded for this clonotype. The chain joins TRBV5-5 to TRBJ2-7; TRBD1 agrees at 8 bases. The CDR3 length is 13 residues. In germline, CDR1 is SGHKS, CDR2 YYEKEE (reference sequence). The J segment lost 6 bases and the V segment lost 4 bases, leaving 6 bases of the junction unmatched. CDR3 bases: TGTGCCAGCAGCACCTGGACAGGGACCGAGCAGTACTTC. Translation: CASSTWTGTEQYF.

This clonotype was seen ten or more times. The CDR3 is CASSLHGGTTYEQYF. Written as DNA, the CDR3 is TGTGCCAGCAGCCTCCATGGAGGCACGACCTACGAGCAGTACTTC. The chain couples TRBV2 to TRBJ2-7, with D possibly matching TRBD2 (5 bases). The CDR3 is 15 amino acids. Per germline, CDR1 SNHLY and CDR2 FYNNEI. The V and J ends lost 6 bases and 2 bases respectively, with 17 bases between them.

This clonotype occurred many times. The V call is TRBV9, the J call TRBJ1-2; the D is unclear. The CDR3 has 14 residues. Trimming left V 0 bases short and J 5 bases short, with 11 bases between. Germline V lookup: CDR1 SGDLS, CDR2 YYNGEE. Here the CDR3 reads CASSVGSGRYGYTF. CDR3 in DNA: TGTGCCAGCAGCGTAGGGAGCGGGAGGTATGGCTACACCTTC.

CDR3 nucleotide sequence: TGCGCCAGCAGCCCAGAACAGGGGGCGAATCAGCCCCAGCATTTT. This gives the protein CASSPEQGANQPQHF. This sequence joins TRBV4-3 and TRBJ1-5; 9 bases are a match to TRBD1. CDR1 is LGHNA and CDR2 is YSLEER in the germline V gene. CDR3 length: 15 amino acids. V was clipped by 4 bases and J by 4 bases; unmatched bases: 5.